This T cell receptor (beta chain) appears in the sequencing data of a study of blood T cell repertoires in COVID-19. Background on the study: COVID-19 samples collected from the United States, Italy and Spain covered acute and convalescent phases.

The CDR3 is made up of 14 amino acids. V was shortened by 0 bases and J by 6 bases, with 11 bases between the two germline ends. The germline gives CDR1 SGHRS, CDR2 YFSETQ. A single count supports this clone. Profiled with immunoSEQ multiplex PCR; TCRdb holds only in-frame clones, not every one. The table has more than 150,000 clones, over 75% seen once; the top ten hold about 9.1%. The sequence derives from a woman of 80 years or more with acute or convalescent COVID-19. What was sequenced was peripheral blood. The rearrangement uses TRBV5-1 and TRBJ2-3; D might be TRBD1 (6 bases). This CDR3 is CASSLGGPRDTQYF. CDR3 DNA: TGCGCCAGCAGCTTGGGGGGGCCTCGGGATACGCAGTATTTT.